The entry below gives a single T cell receptor (beta chain) sequence along with its context. The CDR3 is made up of 14 amino acids. After removal of 6 bases from V and 4 bases from J, the junction contained 6 bases not matched to a gene. Germline V CDR1 and CDR2: MNHEY, SVGAGI. The data originate from a study of blood T cell repertoires in COVID-19. Background on the study: Whether acute or convalescent, the COVID-19 samples came from the United States, Italy and Spain. The analysed material was cDNA or gDNA that came from T cells, B-cell-depleted T cells, or PBMCs.

Original handling: From reference gene primer amplification, estimates of nucleated cell counts were derived. Data came from immunoSEQ multiplex PCR; TCRdb stores just in-frame clones and leaves some out. V and J calls and clone size come straight from that table; D and trimming were deduced from the DNA. The table shows 220,000 or so clones, with around 81% occurring only once. The source is a young woman who had recovered from COVID-19. The chain is built from TRBV6-5 and TRBJ1-2; TRBD1 aligns across 9 bases. Sequenced sample: peripheral blood. CDR3 sequence (DNA): TGTGCCAGCAGATCCCCGGACAGGGGCTATGGCTACACCTTC. This codes for CASRSPDRGYGYTF.